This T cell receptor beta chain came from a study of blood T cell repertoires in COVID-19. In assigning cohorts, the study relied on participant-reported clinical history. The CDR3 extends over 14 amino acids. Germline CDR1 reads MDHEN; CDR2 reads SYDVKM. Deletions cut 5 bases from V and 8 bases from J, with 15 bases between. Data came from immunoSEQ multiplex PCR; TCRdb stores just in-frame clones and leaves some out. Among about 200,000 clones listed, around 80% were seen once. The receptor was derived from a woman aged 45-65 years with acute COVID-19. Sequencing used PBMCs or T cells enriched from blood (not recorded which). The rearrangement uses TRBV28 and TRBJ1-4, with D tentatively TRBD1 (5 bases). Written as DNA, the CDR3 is TGTGCCAGCAGTCCCGCCGGGGGTGACGAAAAACTGTTTTTT. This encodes CASSPAGGDEKLFF.